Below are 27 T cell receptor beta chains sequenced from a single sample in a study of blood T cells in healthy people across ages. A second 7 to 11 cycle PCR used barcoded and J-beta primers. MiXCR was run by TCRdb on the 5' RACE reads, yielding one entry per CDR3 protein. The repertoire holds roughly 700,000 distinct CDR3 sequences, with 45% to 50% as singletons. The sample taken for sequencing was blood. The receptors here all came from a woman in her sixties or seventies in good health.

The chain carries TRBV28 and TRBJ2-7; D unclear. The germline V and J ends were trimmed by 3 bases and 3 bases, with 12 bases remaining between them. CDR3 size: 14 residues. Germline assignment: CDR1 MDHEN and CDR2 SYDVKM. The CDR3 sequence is CASSFYGPNYEQYF. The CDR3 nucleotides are TGTGCCAGCAGTTTCTATGGACCGAACTACGAGCAGTACTTC.

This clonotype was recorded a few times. CDR3 DNA: TGCAGTGCAGGACTAGCGGGTTGGGAGCAGTACTTC. Translated: CSAGLAGWEQYF. J is TRBJ2-5 and V is TRBV20-1; 11 bases match TRBD2. V lost 6 bases, J lost 11 bases, and 8 bases stayed unmatched. Germline CDR1 reads DFQATT; CDR2 reads SNEGSKA (reference sequence). The CDR3 spans 12 residues.

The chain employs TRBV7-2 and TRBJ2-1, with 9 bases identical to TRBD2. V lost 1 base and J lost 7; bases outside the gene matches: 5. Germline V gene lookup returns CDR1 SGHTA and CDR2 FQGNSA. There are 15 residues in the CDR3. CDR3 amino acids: CASSLVAGALNEQFF. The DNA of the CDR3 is TGTGCCAGCAGCTTAGTAGCGGGAGCTTTGAATGAGCAGTTCTTC.

The CDR3: CASSLTNPSTDTQYF. CDR3 sequence (DNA): TGTGCCAGCAGCCTGACAAATCCTAGCACAGATACGCAGTATTTT. The rearrangement links TRBV11-1 to TRBJ2-3; D uncertain. The V and J ends lost 5 bases and 0 bases respectively, with 12 bases between them. Germline V gene data show CDR1 as SGHAT and CDR2 as FQDESV (reference sequence). The CDR3 spans 15 residues.

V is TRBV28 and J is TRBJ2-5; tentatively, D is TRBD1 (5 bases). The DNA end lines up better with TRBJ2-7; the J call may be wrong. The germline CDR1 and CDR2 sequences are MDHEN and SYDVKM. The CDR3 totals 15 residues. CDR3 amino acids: CASSLGWRQTYEQYF. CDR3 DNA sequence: TGTGCCAGCAGTTTGGGGTGGAGACAGACCTACGAGCAGTACTTC.

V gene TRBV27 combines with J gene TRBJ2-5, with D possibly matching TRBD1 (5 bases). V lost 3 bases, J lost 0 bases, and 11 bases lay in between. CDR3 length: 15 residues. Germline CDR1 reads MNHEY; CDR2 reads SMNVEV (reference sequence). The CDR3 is CASSFWGQYQETQYF. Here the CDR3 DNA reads TGTGCCAGCAGTTTCTGGGGCCAGTACCAAGAGACCCAGTACTTC.

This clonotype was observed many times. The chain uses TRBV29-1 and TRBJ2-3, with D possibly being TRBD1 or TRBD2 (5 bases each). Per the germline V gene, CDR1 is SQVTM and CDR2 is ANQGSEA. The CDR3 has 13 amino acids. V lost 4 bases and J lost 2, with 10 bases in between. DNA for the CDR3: TGCAGCGTTGCGGGGCGACTCACAGATACGCAGTATTTT. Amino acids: CSVAGRLTDTQYF.

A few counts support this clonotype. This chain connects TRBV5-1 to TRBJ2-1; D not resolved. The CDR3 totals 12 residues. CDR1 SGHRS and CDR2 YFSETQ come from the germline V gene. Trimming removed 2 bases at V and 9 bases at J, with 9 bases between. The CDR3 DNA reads TGCGCCAGCAGCTTCTCGAGTCTTGAGCAGTTCTTC. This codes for CASSFSSLEQFF.

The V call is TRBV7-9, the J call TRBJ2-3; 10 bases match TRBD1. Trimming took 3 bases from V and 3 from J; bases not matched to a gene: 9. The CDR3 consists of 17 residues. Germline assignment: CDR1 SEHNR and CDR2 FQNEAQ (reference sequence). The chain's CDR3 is CASSFRTTGGRTDTQYF. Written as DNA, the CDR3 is TGTGCCAGCAGCTTCCGAACGACAGGGGGCCGGACAGATACGCAGTATTTT.

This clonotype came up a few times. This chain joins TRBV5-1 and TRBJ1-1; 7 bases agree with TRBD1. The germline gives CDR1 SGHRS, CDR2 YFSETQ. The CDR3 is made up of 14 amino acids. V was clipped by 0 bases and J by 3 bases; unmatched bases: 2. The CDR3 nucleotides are TGCGCCAGCAGCTTGGCTACAGGGGACACTGAAGCTTTCTTT. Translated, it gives CASSLATGDTEAFF.

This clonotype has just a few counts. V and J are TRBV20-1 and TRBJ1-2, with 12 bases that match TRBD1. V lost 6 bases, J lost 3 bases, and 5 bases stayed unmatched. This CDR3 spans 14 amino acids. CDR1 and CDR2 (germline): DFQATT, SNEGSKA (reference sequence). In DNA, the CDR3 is TGCAGTGCCGGGACAGGGGGCTCACACTATGGCTACACCTTC. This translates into CSAGTGGSHYGYTF.

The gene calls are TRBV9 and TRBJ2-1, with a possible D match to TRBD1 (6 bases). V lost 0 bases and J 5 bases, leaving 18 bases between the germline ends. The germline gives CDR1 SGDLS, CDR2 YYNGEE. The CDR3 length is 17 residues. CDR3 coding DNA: TGTGCCAGCAGCGTAGATGAGACAGGCAAAACCAACAATGAGCAGTTCTTC. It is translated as CASSVDETGKTNNEQFF.

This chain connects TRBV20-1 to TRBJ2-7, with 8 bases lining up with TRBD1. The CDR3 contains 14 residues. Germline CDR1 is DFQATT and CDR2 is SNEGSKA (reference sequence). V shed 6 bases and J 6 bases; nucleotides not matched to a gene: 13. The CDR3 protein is CSASARDRGLEQYF. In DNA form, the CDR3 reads TGCAGTGCCAGCGCCCGCGACAGGGGCCTCGAGCAGTACTTC.

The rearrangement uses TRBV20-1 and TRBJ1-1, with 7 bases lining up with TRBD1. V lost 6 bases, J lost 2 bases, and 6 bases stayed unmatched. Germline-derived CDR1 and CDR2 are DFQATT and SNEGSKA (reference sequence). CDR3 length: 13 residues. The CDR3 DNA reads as TGCAGTGCACGGGACAGAATTAACACTGAAGCTTTCTTT. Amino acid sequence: CSARDRINTEAFF.

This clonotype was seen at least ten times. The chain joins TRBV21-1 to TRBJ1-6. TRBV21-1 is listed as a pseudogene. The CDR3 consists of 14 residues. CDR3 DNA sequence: TGTGCCAGCAGCAAAGTCCACAGCAATTCACCCCTCCACTTT. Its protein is CASSKVHSNSPLHF.

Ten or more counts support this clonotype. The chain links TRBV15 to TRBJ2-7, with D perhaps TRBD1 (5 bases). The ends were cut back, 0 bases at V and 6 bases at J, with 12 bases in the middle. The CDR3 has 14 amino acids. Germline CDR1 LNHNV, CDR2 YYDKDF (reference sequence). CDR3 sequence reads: CATSREGVAIEQYF. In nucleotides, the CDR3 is TGTGCCACCAGCAGAGAAGGGGTGGCTATCGAGCAGTACTTC.

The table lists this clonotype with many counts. The DNA for the CDR3 is TGTGCCAGCAGATCTGGACAGGCCGGAGAAAAACTGTTTTTT. Translating gives CASRSGQAGEKLFF. The genes are TRBV28 and TRBJ1-4; 7 bases line up with TRBD1. The CDR3 has 14 amino acids. J lost 8 bases, V lost 6 bases, and 9 bases had no gene match. Germline V CDR1 and CDR2: MDHEN, SYDVKM.

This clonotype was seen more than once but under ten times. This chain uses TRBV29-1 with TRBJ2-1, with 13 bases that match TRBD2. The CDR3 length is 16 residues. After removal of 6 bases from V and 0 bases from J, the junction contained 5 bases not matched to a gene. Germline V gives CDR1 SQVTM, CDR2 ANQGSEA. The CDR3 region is CSVWTSGRSSYNEQFF. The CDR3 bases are TGCAGCGTCTGGACTAGCGGGAGAAGCTCCTACAATGAGCAGTTCTTC.

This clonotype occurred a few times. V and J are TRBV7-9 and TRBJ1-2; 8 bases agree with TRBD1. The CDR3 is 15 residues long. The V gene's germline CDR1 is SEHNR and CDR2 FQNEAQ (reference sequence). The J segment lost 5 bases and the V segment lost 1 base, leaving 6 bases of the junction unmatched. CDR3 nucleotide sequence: TGTGCCAGCAGCTTAGGTCAGGGGGCGCCGTATGGCTACACCTTC. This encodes CASSLGQGAPYGYTF.

This CDR3 is CASSQQAWTANEKLFF. In DNA form, the CDR3 reads TGTGCCAGCAGTCAGCAAGCTTGGACAGCTAATGAAAAACTGTTTTTT. This chain joins TRBV12-3 or TRBV12-4 and TRBJ1-4; the D gene is possibly TRBD1 (6 bases). The V end was cut by 5 bases, the J end by 3 bases, with 16 bases between. The CDR3 is 16 amino acids.

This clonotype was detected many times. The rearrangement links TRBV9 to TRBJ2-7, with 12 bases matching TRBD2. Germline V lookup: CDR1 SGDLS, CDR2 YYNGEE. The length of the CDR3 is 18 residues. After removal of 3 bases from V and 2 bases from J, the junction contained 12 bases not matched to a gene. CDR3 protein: CASSAETGLAGPPYEQYF. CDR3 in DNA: TGTGCCAGCAGCGCGGAGACCGGACTAGCGGGGCCTCCCTACGAGCAGTACTTC.

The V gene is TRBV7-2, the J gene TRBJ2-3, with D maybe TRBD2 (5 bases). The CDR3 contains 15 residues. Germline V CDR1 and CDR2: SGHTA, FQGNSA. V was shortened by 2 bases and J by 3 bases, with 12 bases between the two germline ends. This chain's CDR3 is CASSLSDYPTDTQYF. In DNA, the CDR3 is TGTGCCAGCAGCTTATCCGACTATCCAACAGATACGCAGTATTTT. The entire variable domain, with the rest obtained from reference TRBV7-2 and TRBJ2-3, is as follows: GAGVSQSPSNKVTEKGKDVELRCDPISGHTALYWYRQSLGQGLEFLIYFQGNSAPDKSGLPSDRFSAERTGGSVSTLTIQRTQQEDSAVYLCASSLSDYPTDTQYFGPGTRLTVL.

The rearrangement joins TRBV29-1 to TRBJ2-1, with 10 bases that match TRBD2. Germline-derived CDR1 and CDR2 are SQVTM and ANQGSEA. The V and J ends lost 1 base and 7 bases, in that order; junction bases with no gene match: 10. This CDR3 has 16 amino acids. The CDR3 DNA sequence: TGCAGCGTTGAAGGAGGATCTAGCGGGAGTTATAATGAGCAGTTCTTC. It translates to CSVEGGSSGSYNEQFF.

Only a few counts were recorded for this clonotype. The CDR3 coding sequence is TGTGCCAGCAGGGAGGGGGACCCAGCCAAAAACATTCAGTACTTC. Amino acid sequence: CASREGDPAKNIQYF. The chain has TRBV6-2 or TRBV6-3 and TRBJ2-4; possibly TRBD1 or TRBD2 for D (6 bases each). Germline CDR1 reads MNHEY; CDR2 reads SVGEGT. The V and J ends lost 6 bases and 0 bases respectively, with 12 bases between them. The CDR3 is made up of 15 amino acids.

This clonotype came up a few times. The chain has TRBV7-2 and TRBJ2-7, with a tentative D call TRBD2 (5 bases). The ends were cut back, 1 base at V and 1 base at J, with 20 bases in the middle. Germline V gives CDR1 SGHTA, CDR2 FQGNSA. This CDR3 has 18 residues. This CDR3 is CASSLEMSDRGKSYEQYF. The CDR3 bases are TGTGCCAGCAGCTTAGAGATGTCCGATCGAGGGAAGTCCTACGAGCAGTACTTC.

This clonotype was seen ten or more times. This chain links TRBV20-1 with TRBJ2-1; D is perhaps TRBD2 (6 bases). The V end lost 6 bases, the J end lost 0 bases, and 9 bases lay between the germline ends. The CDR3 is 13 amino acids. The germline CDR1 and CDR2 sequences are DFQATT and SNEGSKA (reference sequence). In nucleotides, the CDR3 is TGCAGTGCCTGGGGGGTCTCCTACAATGAGCAGTTCTTC. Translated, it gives CSAWGVSYNEQFF.

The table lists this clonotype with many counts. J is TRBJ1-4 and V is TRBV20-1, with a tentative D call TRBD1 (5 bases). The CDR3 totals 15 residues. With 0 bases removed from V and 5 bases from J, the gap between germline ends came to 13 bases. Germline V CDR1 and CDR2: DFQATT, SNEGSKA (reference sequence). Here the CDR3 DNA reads TGCAGTGCTAGAGATCTCGGGGGGAGAAATGAAAAACTGTTTTTT. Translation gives CSARDLGGRNEKLFF.